This section outlines one T cell receptor beta chain sequence together with its context. A 5'RACE reaction primed in the constant segment made cDNA libraries of TCR alpha and TCR beta, and these carried sample barcodes and UMIs. TCRdb ran MiXCR on the 5' RACE reads and lists one entry per CDR3 protein. The data hold some 260,000 distinct CDR3 sequences, with around 15% observed a single time. These data belong to a study of T-cell memory formation after mild COVID-19. Study summary: Most TCR clusters belonged to a single donor.

The CDR3 loop spans 22 amino acids. The V gene end was trimmed by 4 bases and the J gene end by 0 bases; junction bases not matched to a gene: 27. CDR1 is SGHRS, CDR2 YFSETQ, per germline. This receptor was obtained from a man aged 18 to 30 who had mild COVID-19 (a few samples of this study predate the infection). Cell type and time point are not known. Sequenced: PBMCs or a T cell subset sorted from them (not recorded which). The chain couples TRBV5-1 to TRBJ1-1; 7 nucleotides line up with TRBD1. In DNA, the CDR3 is TGCGCCAGCAGCCGAGCGGTTGGATGGGACAGTGCACCAAGCATGATGAACACTGAAGCTTTCTTT. This translates into CASSRAVGWDSAPSMMNTEAFF.